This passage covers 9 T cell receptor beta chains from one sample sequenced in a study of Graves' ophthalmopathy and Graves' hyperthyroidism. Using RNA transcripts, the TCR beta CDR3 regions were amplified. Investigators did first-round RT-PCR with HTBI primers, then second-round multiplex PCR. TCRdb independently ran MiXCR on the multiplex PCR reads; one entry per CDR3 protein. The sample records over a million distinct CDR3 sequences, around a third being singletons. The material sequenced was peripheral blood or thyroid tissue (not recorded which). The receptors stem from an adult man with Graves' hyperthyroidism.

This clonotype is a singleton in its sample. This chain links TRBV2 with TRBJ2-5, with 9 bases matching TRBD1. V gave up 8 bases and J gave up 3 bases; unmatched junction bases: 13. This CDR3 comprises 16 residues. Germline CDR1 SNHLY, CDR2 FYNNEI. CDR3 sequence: CASRPSQDRGEETQYF. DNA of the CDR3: TGTGCCAGCCGACCCTCTCAGGACAGGGGCGAAGAGACCCAGTACTTC. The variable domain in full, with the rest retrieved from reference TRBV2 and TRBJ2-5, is EPEVTQTPSHQVTQMGQEVILRCVPISNHLYFYWYRQILGQKVEFLVSFYNNEISEKSEIFDDQFSVERPDGSNFTLKIRSTKLEDSAMYFCASRPSQDRGEETQYFGPGTRLLVL.

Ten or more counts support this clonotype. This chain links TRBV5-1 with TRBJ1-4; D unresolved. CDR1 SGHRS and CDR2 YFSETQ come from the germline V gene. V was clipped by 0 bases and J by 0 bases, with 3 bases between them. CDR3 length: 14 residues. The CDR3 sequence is CASSLGTTNEKLFF. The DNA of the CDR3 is TGCGCCAGCAGCTTGGGTACAACTAATGAAAAACTGTTTTTT.

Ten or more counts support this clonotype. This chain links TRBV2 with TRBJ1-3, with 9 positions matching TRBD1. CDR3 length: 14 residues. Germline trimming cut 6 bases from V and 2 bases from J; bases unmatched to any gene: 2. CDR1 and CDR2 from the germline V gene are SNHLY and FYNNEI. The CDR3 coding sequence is TGTGCCAGCAGGGACAGGGGAGCTGGAAACACCATATATTTT. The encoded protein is CASRDRGAGNTIYF.

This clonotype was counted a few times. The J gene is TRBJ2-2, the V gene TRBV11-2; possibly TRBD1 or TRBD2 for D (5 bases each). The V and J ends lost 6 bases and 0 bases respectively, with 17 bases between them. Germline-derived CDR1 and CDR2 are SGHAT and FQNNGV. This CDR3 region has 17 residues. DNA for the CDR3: TGTGCCAGCAGTACGAGGAGAGGGACGGCGAACACCGGGGAGCTGTTTTTT. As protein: CASSTRRGTANTGELFF.

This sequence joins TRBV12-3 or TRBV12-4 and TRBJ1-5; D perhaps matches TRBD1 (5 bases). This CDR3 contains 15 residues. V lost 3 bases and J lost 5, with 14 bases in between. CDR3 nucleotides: TGTGCCAGCAGTTTGTACCCCGACAGTCATCAGCCCCAGCATTTT. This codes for CASSLYPDSHQPQHF.

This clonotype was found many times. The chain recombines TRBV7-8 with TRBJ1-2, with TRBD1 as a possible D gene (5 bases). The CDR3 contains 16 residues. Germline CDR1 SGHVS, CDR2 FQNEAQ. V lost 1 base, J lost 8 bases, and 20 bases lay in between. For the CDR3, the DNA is TGTGCCAGCAGCTTAGAACCTGGGGGGAGCTTAGAGGGCTACACCTTC. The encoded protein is CASSLEPGGSLEGYTF.

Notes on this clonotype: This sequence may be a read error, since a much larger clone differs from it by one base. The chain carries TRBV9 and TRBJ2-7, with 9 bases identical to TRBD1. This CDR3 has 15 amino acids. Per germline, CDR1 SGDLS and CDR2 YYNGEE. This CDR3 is CASSVGTGTSYGQYF. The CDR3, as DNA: TGTGCCAGCAGCGTTGGGACAGGGACCTCCTACGGGCAGTACTTC.

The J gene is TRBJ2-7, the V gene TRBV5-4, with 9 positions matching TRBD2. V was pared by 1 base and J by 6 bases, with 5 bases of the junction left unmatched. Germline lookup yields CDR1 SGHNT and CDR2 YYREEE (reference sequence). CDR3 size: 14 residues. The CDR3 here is CASSLNLREGEQYF. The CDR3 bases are TGTGCCAGCAGCTTGAATCTGCGGGAGGGCGAGCAGTACTTC.

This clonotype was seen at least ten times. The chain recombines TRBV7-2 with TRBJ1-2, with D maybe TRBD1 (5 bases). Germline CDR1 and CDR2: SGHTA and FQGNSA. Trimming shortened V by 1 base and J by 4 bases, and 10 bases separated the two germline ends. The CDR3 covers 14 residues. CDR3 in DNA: TGTGCCAGCAGCTTAGTCTTAGACAGCTATGGCTACACCTTC. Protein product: CASSLVLDSYGYTF.